Described below is a single TCR beta chain sequence and its context. The antigen is not known. The data originate from a study of T cell repertoires in ileal Crohn's disease. At the level of the study: Postoperative therapy was given to about half: around 12 thiopurines, roughly 20 anti-TNF agents.

General study findings and limits: High-frequency clones were more common in sorted CD8 than CD4 cells. Compared with non-smokers, active smokers at surgery showed more clonal expansions. Endoscopic recurrence occurred in every patient whose clonality exceeded 26.8%.

Surgical specimens yielded lamina propria lymphocytes, which were density-gradient separated and then sorted. Data came from immunoSEQ multiplex PCR; TCRdb stores just in-frame clones and leaves some out. The table lists 2,100 or so clones, roughly 71% of them singletons. The sequence derives from an adult with Crohn's disease. Some clones in this sample may be carry-over from other donors' samples. The source material was CD8+ T cells from ileum.

Written as DNA, the CDR3 is TGTGCCAGCAGTGGCGGTGGGACTAACAATGAGCAGTTCTTC. Its protein is CASSGGGTNNEQFF. The chain is built from TRBV9 and TRBJ2-1; the match to TRBD2 covers 7 bases. This CDR3 has 14 amino acids. Germline-derived CDR1 and CDR2 are SGDLS and YYNGEE. V shed 5 bases and J 5 bases; nucleotides not matched to a gene: 7.